One and the same sample provided the 30 T cell receptor beta chains below, sequenced in a study of human T cells and chemical hapten exposure. TCRdb fed the RACE reads into MiXCR, producing one record per CDR3 protein. The sample records 50,000 to 70,000 distinct CDR3 sequences, about 6% being singletons. This sample's time point: healthy volunteer bleed at 6 weeks. The study extracted total RNA from unfractionated whole blood. Sequenced input: whole blood. The receptors shown here come from a female donor in good health. Some clones in this sample may be carry-over from other donors' samples.

The table lists this clonotype with many counts. The chain recombines TRBV7-9 with TRBJ2-5, with D hard to call. V gave up 0 bases and J gave up 5 bases, with 19 bases separating them. The germline CDR1 and CDR2 sequences are SEHNR and FQNEAQ (reference sequence). The CDR3 is 17 residues long. This CDR3 is CASSLAPLLPLGETQYF. The CDR3 DNA reads as TGTGCCAGCAGCTTAGCGCCTCTACTACCCCTCGGGGAGACCCAGTACTTC.

In its sample, this clonotype was seen many times. The rearrangement links TRBV27 to TRBJ2-5, with a possible D match to TRBD2 (6 bases). CDR1 and CDR2 (germline): MNHEY, SMNVEV (reference sequence). The length of the CDR3 is 16 residues. Trimming left V 2 bases short and J 1 base short, with 14 bases between. The DNA for the CDR3 is TGTGCCAGCAGTTTACGGGAGCCCCCTCTCCAAGAGACCCAGTACTTC. The encoded protein is CASSLREPPLQETQYF.

Only a few counts were recorded for this clonotype. This sequence joins TRBV9 and TRBJ2-7, with 11 bases that match TRBD2. V lost 0 bases, J lost 1 base, and 0 bases stayed unmatched. This CDR3 has 15 amino acids. CDR1 and CDR2 (germline): SGDLS, YYNGEE. The CDR3 reads CASSVGLAGSYEQYF. CDR3 nucleotides: TGTGCCAGCAGCGTAGGACTAGCGGGATCCTACGAGCAGTACTTC. Using reference TRBV9 and TRBJ2-7 for the parts outside the CDR3, the full variable domain is DSGVTQTPKHLITATGQRVTLRCSPRSGDLSVYWYQQSLDQGLQFLIQYYNGEERAKGNILERFSAQQFPDLHSELNLSSLELGDSALYFCASSVGLAGSYEQYFGPGTRLTVT.

V usage is TRBV7-2 and J usage is TRBJ2-3, with 7 bases aligning to TRBD2. V shed 5 bases, J shed 0 bases, and the junction held 2 bases outside the gene matches. The CDR3 length is 14 residues. CDR1 is SGHTA, CDR2 FQGNSA, per germline. The CDR3 DNA follows: TGTGCCAGCAGCGGCGGGGGTAGCACAGATACGCAGTATTTT. This encodes CASSGGGSTDTQYF.

This clonotype has just a few counts. V and J are TRBV7-8 and TRBJ2-5, with 7 bases lining up with TRBD1. CDR1 and CDR2 from the germline V gene are SGHVS and FQNEAQ. CDR3 length: 15 amino acids. Trimming removed 5 bases from V and 4 bases from J; junction bases left unmatched: 10. The CDR3 region is CASSPATGRRETQYF. CDR3 DNA sequence: TGTGCCAGCAGCCCAGCGACAGGGAGAAGAGAGACCCAGTACTTC.

The chain employs TRBV15 and TRBJ1-5; the match to TRBD1 covers 9 bases. This CDR3 is 15 amino acids long. The germline V gene encodes CDR1 LNHNV and CDR2 YYDKDF (reference sequence). The V and J ends lost 4 bases and 8 bases, in that order; junction bases with no gene match: 9. CDR3 sequence reads: CATSKGQGILKPQHF. The CDR3 region has the DNA TGTGCCACCAGCAAGGGACAGGGAATACTCAAGCCCCAGCATTTT.

Many counts were recorded for this clonotype. CDR3 DNA: TGCAGTGCTAGAGATAGGGTACTAGCGGGAGGTTACAATGAGCAGTTCTTC. Amino acid sequence: CSARDRVLAGGYNEQFF. The chain is built from TRBV20-1 and TRBJ2-1, with TRBD2 matching 12 bases. V gave up 0 bases and J gave up 4 bases; unmatched junction bases: 7. Germline CDR1 DFQATT, CDR2 SNEGSKA (reference sequence). The CDR3 runs 17 residues.

This clonotype was counted ten times or more. The chain couples TRBV2 to TRBJ1-5, with D tentatively TRBD1 (5 bases). The CDR3 is 14 amino acids. The germline V gene has CDR1 SNHLY and CDR2 FYNNEI. Trimming left V 3 bases short and J 1 base short, with 7 bases between. In DNA, the CDR3 is TGTGCCAGCAGTGACGGGGGGAGCAATCAGCCCCAGCATTTT. Encoded protein: CASSDGGSNQPQHF. Variable domain in full (rest from reference TRBV2 and TRBJ1-5): EPEVTQTPSHQVTQMGQEVILRCVPISNHLYFYWYRQILGQKVEFLVSFYNNEISEKSEIFDDQFSVERPDGSNFTLKIRSTKLEDSAMYFCASSDGGSNQPQHFGDGTRLSIL.

This clonotype was seen a handful of times. The genes are TRBV5-5 and TRBJ1-1; TRBD1 aligns across 7 bases. The CDR3 has 14 residues. The J segment lost 1 base and the V segment lost 4 bases, leaving 4 bases of the junction unmatched. Germline V lookup: CDR1 SGHKS, CDR2 YYEKEE (reference sequence). CDR3 in amino acids: CASSIQGSNTEAFF. The CDR3 DNA is TGTGCCAGCAGCATACAGGGGTCGAACACTGAAGCTTTCTTT.

The rearrangement uses TRBV5-4 and TRBJ2-1; the match to TRBD1 covers 8 bases. The CDR3 contains 12 residues. Germline values: CDR1 SGHNT, CDR2 YYREEE (reference sequence). V dropped 3 bases and J dropped 12; count of bases not matched to a gene: 5. CDR3 nucleotide sequence: TGTGCCAGCAGCTCCACCGGGACAGGGCAGTTCTTC. Translated, it gives CASSSTGTGQFF.

This clonotype was seen more than once but under ten times. The chain couples TRBV27 to TRBJ2-1; 13 bases are a match to TRBD2. The length of the CDR3 is 15 residues. V was pared by 8 bases and J by 8 bases, with 9 bases of the junction left unmatched. Germline-derived CDR1 and CDR2 are MNHEY and SMNVEV (reference sequence). CDR3 sequence reads: CASSRLAGGLDEQFF. As DNA, the CDR3 is TGTGCCAGCTCTAGACTAGCGGGAGGTTTGGATGAGCAGTTCTTC.

The chain links TRBV6-1 to TRBJ1-2, with TRBD1 matching 8 bases. The junction had 9 bases not matched to a gene; V was cut back by 8 bases and J by 4 bases. Germline V CDR1 and CDR2: MNHNS, SASEGT. The length of the CDR3 is 14 residues. Here the CDR3 reads CASSLDRGGYGYTF. The CDR3 region has the DNA TGTGCCAGCTCACTCGACAGGGGCGGCTATGGCTACACCTTC.

A remark on this clonotype: This may be a read error: a much more frequent sequence differs by one nucleotide. This chain links TRBV12-3 or TRBV12-4 with TRBJ1-5; the D gene is possibly TRBD1 (5 bases). Trimming pared 6 bases from V and 7 bases from J, leaving 13 bases between. CDR3 length: 13 residues. The CDR3 DNA reads TGTGCCAGCAGGGCGGACACGAAGCAGCCCCAGCATTTT. Amino acid sequence: CASRADTKQPQHF.

The table lists this clonotype with many counts. The chain links TRBV6-2 or TRBV6-3 to TRBJ1-1, with D possibly matching TRBD1 (6 bases). Germline V gene sequence: CDR1 MNHEY, CDR2 SVGEGT. Trimming took 6 bases from V and 3 from J, leaving 20 bases between them. The CDR3 is 16 residues long. CDR3 coding DNA: TGTGCCAGCAGCTTCAGACTGGGGGCCGGGGACACTGAAGCTTTCTTT. This sequence encodes CASSFRLGAGDTEAFF.

This clonotype showed up just a few times. The V call is TRBV12-3 or TRBV12-4, the J call TRBJ2-7; 12 bases are shared with TRBD2. The CDR3 covers 20 residues. V gave up 2 bases and J gave up 3 bases; unmatched junction bases: 17. The CDR3 is CASSLWRRLAGASPHYEQYF. The DNA for the CDR3 is TGTGCCAGCAGTTTATGGAGACGACTAGCGGGAGCCTCCCCCCACTACGAGCAGTACTTC.

This clonotype was detected many times. This chain joins TRBV11-3 and TRBJ2-5, with 13 bases lining up with TRBD2. J was trimmed by 1 base and V by 0 bases; bases with no gene match: 11. Germline V CDR1 and CDR2: SGHNT, YENEEA. The CDR3 extends over 20 amino acids. The DNA of the CDR3 is TGTGCCAGCAGCTTAGAGTTCGTCGGGACTAGCGGGACGTTCCAAGAGACCCAGTACTTC. This codes for CASSLEFVGTSGTFQETQYF. The entire variable domain, with the rest obtained from reference TRBV11-3 and TRBJ2-5, is as follows: EAGVVQSPRYKIIEKKQPVAFWCNPISGHNTLYWYLQNLGQGPELLIRYENEEAVDDSQLPKDRFSAERLKGVDSTLKIQPAELGDSAVYLCASSLEFVGTSGTFQETQYFGPGTRLLVL.

The chain is built from TRBV29-1 and TRBJ2-2; 8 positions agree with TRBD1. J gave up 4 bases and V 5 bases, and 9 bases lay outside the gene matches. CDR1 is SQVTM, CDR2 ANQGSEA, per germline. The CDR3 extends over 15 amino acids. The CDR3 region has the DNA TGCAGCGTTCTAAGTGGACAGGGTTTCACCGGGGAGCTGTTTTTT. Translation: CSVLSGQGFTGELFF.

Ten or more counts support this clonotype. The J gene is TRBJ2-3, the V gene TRBV6-1; 8 bases align to TRBD2. The CDR3 contains 13 residues. V lost 11 bases, J lost 5 bases, and 9 bases stayed unmatched. Per germline, CDR1 MNHNS and CDR2 SASEGT. The CDR3 nucleotides read TGTGCCGGGGGACTAGGAAGGAGAGATACGCAGTATTTT. This gives the protein CAGGLGRRDTQYF.

This clonotype was seen a handful of times. The chain uses TRBV20-1 and TRBJ1-4, with unresolved D. The V end was cut by 3 bases, the J end by 0 bases, with 20 bases between. There are 18 residues in the CDR3. Looked up from germline, CDR1 is DFQATT and CDR2 is SNEGSKA (reference sequence). This CDR3 is CSASLPQVPTATNEKLFF. CDR3 coding DNA: TGCAGTGCTAGCCTACCCCAGGTCCCGACTGCAACTAATGAAAAACTGTTTTTT.

The sample holds a few counts of this clonotype. This sequence joins TRBV2 and TRBJ1-4; D call uncertain. The CDR3 totals 15 residues. The germline gives CDR1 SNHLY, CDR2 FYNNEI. Trimming took off 8 bases at V and 0 bases at J, with 13 bases between the two ends. CDR3 sequence: CASRSEAATNEKLFF. In nucleotides, the CDR3 is TGTGCCAGCCGCTCGGAGGCTGCAACTAATGAAAAACTGTTTTTT.

This clonotype has just a few counts. The V and J genes are TRBV4-2 and TRBJ1-6; perhaps TRBD1 as D (5 bases). Germline lookup yields CDR1 LGHNA and CDR2 YNFKEQ. The CDR3 has 15 amino acids. Trimming cost V 5 bases and J 6 bases, with 14 bases left between them. CDR3 region: CASSETRVGNSPLHF. The CDR3 DNA sequence: TGTGCCAGCAGCGAAACCAGGGTCGGTAATTCACCCCTCCACTTT.

This clonotype was detected ten times or more. The CDR3 nucleotides are TGTGCCAGCAGTCTAGGGGCAGAGACCCAGTACTTC. Its translation: CASSLGAETQYF. The chain uses TRBV28 and TRBJ2-5, with a tentative D call TRBD1 (5 bases). The V end lost 5 bases, the J end lost 4 bases, and 8 bases lay between the germline ends. This CDR3 is 12 amino acids long. Germline V lookup: CDR1 MDHEN, CDR2 SYDVKM.

Many counts were recorded for this clonotype. Written as DNA, the CDR3 is TGTGCCAGCAGCTCCGGACGCTACAATCAGCCCCAGCATTTT. Its translation: CASSSGRYNQPQHF. The V call is TRBV6-5, the J call TRBJ1-5; D not resolved. The CDR3 is 14 residues long. Per the germline V gene, CDR1 is MNHEY and CDR2 is SVGAGI. V shed 6 bases and J shed 3 bases, with 12 bases lying between them.

This chain connects TRBV4-1 to TRBJ1-1, with D hard to call. The CDR3 is made up of 17 amino acids. CDR1 is MGHRA, CDR2 YSYEKL, per germline. Trimming removed 0 bases from V and 0 bases from J, with 14 bases in between. The CDR3 DNA follows: TGCGCCAGCAGCCAAGAAGCCGGTGACTCTATGAACACTGAAGCTTTCTTT. It is translated as CASSQEAGDSMNTEAFF.

This clonotype was counted between two and nine times. V usage is TRBV10-3 and J usage is TRBJ2-6, with 8 bases that match TRBD1. The CDR3 spans 17 residues. Per germline, CDR1 ENHRY and CDR2 SYGVKD. V trimming: 6 bases; J trimming: 0 bases; junction bases outside the gene matches: 7. CDR3 protein: CAISGQGQSSGANVLTF. In nucleotides, the CDR3 is TGTGCCATCAGCGGACAGGGACAATCCTCTGGGGCCAACGTCCTGACTTTC.

This clonotype showed up many times. The chain couples TRBV29-1 to TRBJ1-2, with D possibly matching TRBD1 (5 bases). V lost 2 bases, J lost 8 bases, and 12 bases lay in between. Per the germline V gene, CDR1 is SQVTM and CDR2 is ANQGSEA. The CDR3 loop spans 12 amino acids. Written as DNA, the CDR3 is TGCAGCGTTGAATGGCAGGGCGGGGGCTACACCTTC. Protein product: CSVEWQGGGYTF.

In this sample, this clonotype turned up many times. The chain has TRBV7-3 and TRBJ1-1, with D possibly matching TRBD1 (6 bases). The germline V and J ends were trimmed by 1 base and 8 bases, with 8 bases remaining between them. The CDR3 has 12 amino acids. Germline CDR1 reads SGHTA; CDR2 reads FQGTGA. CDR3 sequence (DNA): TGTGCCAGCAGCTTAAGAGGGGGGGAAGCTTTCTTT. Amino acids: CASSLRGGEAFF.

This chain uses TRBV5-3 with TRBJ2-6, with a tentative D call TRBD2 (5 bases). TRBV5-3 is flagged as an ORF with uncertain function. V gave up 4 bases and J gave up 0 bases, with 17 bases separating them. The CDR3 has 18 amino acids. CDR3 in DNA: TGTGCCAGAAGCGAGGGTTGGATCGATTACTCTGGGGCCAACGTCCTGACTTTC. It encodes CARSEGWIDYSGANVLTF.

In its sample, this clonotype was seen many times. J is TRBJ2-3 and V is TRBV28; D may match TRBD1 or TRBD2 (7 bases each). In germline, CDR1 is MDHEN, CDR2 SYDVKM. This CDR3 spans 15 amino acids. Trimming removed 4 bases at V and 2 bases at J, with 13 bases between. The CDR3 loop reads CASSSGGQHTDTQYF. The CDR3 DNA reads as TGTGCCAGCAGTTCGGGGGGACAGCACACAGATACGCAGTATTTT. The full variable domain, with the rest looked up from reference TRBV28 and TRBJ2-3, is DVKVTQSSRYLVKRTGEKVFLECVQDMDHENMFWYRQDPGLGLRLIYFSYDVKMKEKGDIPEGYSVSREKKERFSLILESASTNQTSMYLCASSSGGQHTDTQYFGPGTRLTVL.

Comment on this clonotype: This sequence may be a read error, since a much larger clone differs from it by one base. The V call is TRBV12-5, the J call TRBJ1-1, with D hard to call. V was trimmed by 3 bases and J by 1 base, leaving 18 bases between them. CDR3 length equals 17 residues. Germline lookup yields CDR1 LGHNT and CDR2 FRNRAP. CDR3 bases: TGTGCTAGTGGTTTCCGGTTGTCGGGAAAAACGAACACTGAAGCTTTCTTT. Amino acid sequence: CASGFRLSGKTNTEAFF.